This T cell receptor beta chain was observed in a study of tumor-infiltrating lymphocytes in primary liver carcinoma listed by TCRdb under 2017. Turning to the overall study: The five patients, three men and two women aged 30 to 69 years, had hepatocellular carcinoma (four) or combined HCC and intrahepatic cholangiocarcinoma (one). For each liver tumor, the study sampled five regions along with adjacent normal tissue and blood, and applied TCRbeta repertoire sequencing, expression microarrays and whole-exome sequencing. A total of 35 or so specimens from 5 patients underwent TCRbeta repertoire sequencing, comprising some 25 tumor regions, 5 adjacent noncancerous liver tissues and 5 peripheral blood samples. To link TCRbeta repertoire diversity with the local molecular phenotype, the approximately 25 tumor region samples were profiled using Agilent mRNA microarrays. Tumors of the five patients were stage T1-T3 N0M0 with maximum diameters of about 4.2 to 10 cm. Repertoires from technical replicates were highly reproducible, with mean shared-clone rates about 0.9 and correlation coefficients above 0.95. Samples yielded roughly 3.5 to 8 million productive TCRbeta reads; read depth did not differ significantly between tissue types. Findings and caveats that apply to the study as a whole: A significantly larger repertoire fraction was made up by the top 250 clones in tumors than in blood (p = 0.039). Because sequencing covered only the TCR beta chain and unpaired alpha chains were not captured, true repertoire diversity is likely underestimated. With just a few patients in the study, the authors point out that the findings should be validated in a larger study. Because the samples were bulk and unsorted, CD4+ and CD8+ T cell repertoires could not be compared. Only about 7-24% of top clones were present in all five regions of a tumor, suggesting spatial heterogeneity of tumor-infiltrating T cells. Repertoire overlap was found to be higher between tumor regions (mean approximately 35%) than between tumor-adjacent (17%) or tumor-blood (around 14%) pairs, consistent with antigen-driven expansion.

Worth noting for this clonotype: No cognate antigen has been identified for it. An end of the junction does not agree with germline; a read error may underlie this.

Based on the germline V gene, the CDR1 and CDR2 sequences are SGHAT and FQNNGV. The CDR3 holds 15 amino acids from the cysteine to the phenylalanine. CDR3 DNA is the only sequence kept; it has 45 bases, read in frame from the first base. Total RNA and DNA were co-extracted without cell sorting from around 20-30 mg of bulk tissue using the AllPrep DNA/RNA mini kit. Roughly five patients with histopathologically diagnosed primary liver carcinoma underwent surgical resection in China between late 2015 and March 2016. Chronic HBV infection was present in the patients, and the patients were treatment-naive at sampling. Each tumor was sampled at five spatially separated regions: the superior, inferior, left-lateral and right-lateral poles and the tumor centre. Histological examination found more than 75% viable tumor cells in every tumor sample. Fresh tumor and adjacent tissue pieces were bisected, with one half stored in RNAlater at -80 degrees C and the other half sent for histology.

Using a constant-region primer and ProtoScript II reverse transcriptase, TCRbeta-specific cDNA was reverse-transcribed from approximately 0.5 ug total RNA. The TCRbeta libraries were prepared through three rounds of nested multiplex PCR following a slightly modified ARM-PCR procedure. Each of the first two PCR rounds ran for roughly 11 cycles and used multiplex TRBV1-TRBV30 forward primers together with a Cbeta reverse primer. Sample barcodes and Illumina adapters were added in a final 25-cycle PCR with Deep VentR polymerase. Before sequencing, amplicons of 200-500 bp were gel-purified using a QIAquick gel extraction kit. An Illumina HiSeq 2500 was used to sequence the TCRbeta amplicons with 250-bp paired-end reads. The authors' analysis ran thus. To recover full CDR3 sequences, reads were quality-trimmed using Trimmomatic v0.33 and paired reads were then merged using FLASH v1.2.11. V, D and J germline segments were assigned to the rearranged TCRbeta sequences by MiGEC v1.2.1b. Clonotype statistics and Shannon-Wiener diversity indices were calculated with VDJtools v1.0.0. Except for diversity analysis, only each sample's 250 most abundant clonotypes were used in subsequent analyses to reduce sampling bias. TCRdb reanalyzed the raw reads on its own, using fastp at Q25 for trimming and MiXCR for clone calling, and kept in-frame beta chains. Here each entry gathers all rows of one CDR3 protein and keeps the most common genes and DNA. The V and J calls come from TCRdb's annotation, not from the publication. Recorded for this sample are approximately 110,000 distinct CDR3 sequences; 60% to 80% of them occurred a single time. About 8% of the sample comes from the top ten.

The chain was built from TRBV11-2 and TRBJ2-4; too little of a D gene remains to name it. This receptor was taken from a woman aged 60-75 years with primary liver carcinoma and hepatitis B virus infection. The sample consisted of liver tumor tissue from sampling region 3. This specimen's cell subset or site label, per the study, means: tumor region T3, left-lateral pole. The CDR3 in this case is CASCLEGLAKNIQYF. The DNA sequence is TGTGCCAGCTGCTTAGAAGGGTTAGCCAAAAACATTCAGTACTTC.